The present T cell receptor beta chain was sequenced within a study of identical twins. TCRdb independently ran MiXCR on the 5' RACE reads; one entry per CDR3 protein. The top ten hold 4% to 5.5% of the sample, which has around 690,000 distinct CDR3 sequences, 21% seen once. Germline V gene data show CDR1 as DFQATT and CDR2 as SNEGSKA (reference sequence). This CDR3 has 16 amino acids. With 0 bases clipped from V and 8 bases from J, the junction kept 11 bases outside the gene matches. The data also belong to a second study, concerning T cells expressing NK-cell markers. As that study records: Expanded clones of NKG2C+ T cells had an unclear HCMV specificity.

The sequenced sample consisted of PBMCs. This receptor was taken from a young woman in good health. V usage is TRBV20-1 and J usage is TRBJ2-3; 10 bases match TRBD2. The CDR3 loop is CSARDRAAGGLVTQYF. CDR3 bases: TGCAGTGCTAGAGACAGGGCAGCGGGAGGGCTTGTTACGCAGTATTTT.